The clone carrying this T cell receptor beta chain was counted a few times. The data belong to a study of patients and donors after allogeneic stem cell transplantation. Using its own MiXCR run on the RT-PCR reads, TCRdb lists one record per CDR3 protein. Here the sample spans about a million distinct CDR3 sequences, more than 15% being singletons. Sequencing input: blood, either unsorted or a sorted T cell fraction (not recorded which). The receptor comes from a human donor who was either an allogeneic HSCT recipient or a stem cell or donor lymphocyte infusion donor (not recorded which). It is not recorded whose cells these are; they may come from a transplant donor.

As DNA, the CDR3 is TGTGCCAGCAGCCCCGGGGGGGTTGGGAACACTGAAGCTTTCTTT. Translated, it gives CASSPGGVGNTEAFF. The chain is built from TRBV6-1 and TRBJ1-1, with D maybe TRBD1 (5 bases). Germline CDR1 reads MNHNS; CDR2 reads SASEGT. The CDR3 covers 15 residues. Trimming stripped 6 bases from V and 1 base from J, with 15 bases between.